The T cell receptor beta chain under discussion was sequenced for a study of shared T cell receptors in the human thymus. CDR3 size: 13 residues. CDR1 and CDR2 from the germline V gene are MNHNS and SASEGT. V gave up 6 bases and J gave up 5 bases, with 11 bases separating them. Clones were read by immunoSEQ multiplex PCR, and TCRdb kept only the in-frame ones, dropping some. The sample holds hundreds of thousands of clones, roughly 90% seen once. This clone was seen only a few times. These data are also associated with another study on human thymus T cells. That work contributes: Infants, healthy and Finnish, who were having corrective surgery for congenital heart defects served as donors. Corrective heart surgery yielded resections, and these provided the thymus tissue. Related research described strongly overlapping thymic repertoires in unrelated people.

Material for sequencing was thymocytes. V gene TRBV6-1 combines with J gene TRBJ1-5; perhaps TRBD1 as D (6 bases). This sequence originates from a boy under two years old with a congenital heart defect. The CDR3 sequence is CASRQGKDQPQHF. The DNA of the CDR3 is TGTGCCAGCAGACAGGGAAAGGATCAGCCCCAGCATTTT.